This T cell receptor beta chain was profiled in a study of blood T cell repertoires in COVID-19. The CDR3 length is 15 residues. V gave up 5 bases and J gave up 2 bases, with 13 bases separating them. CDR1 and CDR2 from the germline V gene are LGHNT and FRNRAP. Generated by immunoSEQ multiplex PCR, the TCRdb table keeps only in-frame clones and is missing some. The sample holds a few hundred thousand clones, 90% seen once. This sequence originates from a woman aged 40 to 49 with COVID-19, enrolled during active disease. The chain has TRBV12-5 and TRBJ1-3; D remains ambiguous. Sequencing was carried out using peripheral blood. The CDR3 bases are TGTGCTAGTGGTAAGGGAGAGGTTGCTGGAAACACCATATATTTT. This gives the protein CASGKGEVAGNTIYF.